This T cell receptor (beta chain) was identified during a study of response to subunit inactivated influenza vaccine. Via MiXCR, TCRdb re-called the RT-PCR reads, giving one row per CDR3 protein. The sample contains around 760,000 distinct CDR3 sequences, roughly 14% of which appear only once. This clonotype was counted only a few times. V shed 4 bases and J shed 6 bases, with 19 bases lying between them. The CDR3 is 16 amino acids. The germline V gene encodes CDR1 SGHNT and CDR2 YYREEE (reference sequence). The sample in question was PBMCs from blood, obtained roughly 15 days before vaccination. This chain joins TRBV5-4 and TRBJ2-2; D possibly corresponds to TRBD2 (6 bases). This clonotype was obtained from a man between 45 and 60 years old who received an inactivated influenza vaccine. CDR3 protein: CASSQVGGAGAGELFF. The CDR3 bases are TGTGCCAGCAGCCAGGTGGGGGGAGCTGGGGCCGGGGAGCTGTTTTTT.